A single sample gave rise to the 21 T cell receptor beta chains below, sequenced in a study of blood T cells in healthy people across ages. Using a J-beta primer mix together with a sample-barcoded 5' primer, a second PCR was run for roughly 6 to 12 cycles. MiXCR, run by TCRdb on the 5' RACE reads, gives a single entry per CDR3 protein. The table has 500,000 to 600,000 distinct CDR3 sequences, roughly 28% seen once. Source material: blood. These receptor sequences come from a woman in her 70s in good health.

This clonotype showed up just a few times. The germline gene is not matched at one end of the junction; a read error may be the cause. The J gene is TRBJ2-1, the V gene TRBV20-1; no firm D call. The CDR3 is 14 amino acids. In germline, CDR1 is DFQATT, CDR2 SNEGSKA (reference sequence). The CDR3 coding sequence is TGCAGCGCTAGAGATCGGGTAGCTGACCTAGGGCAGTTCTTC. Translating it yields CSARDRVADLGQFF.

The chain is built from TRBV7-2 and TRBJ2-1, with D unclear. Germline CDR1 reads SGHTA; CDR2 reads FQGNSA. The CDR3 is 12 amino acids. V gave up 4 bases and J gave up 8 bases, with 9 bases separating them. The CDR3 region is CASSSYMDEQFF. The DNA for the CDR3 is TGTGCCAGCAGCTCCTACATGGATGAGCAGTTCTTC.

This clonotype came up a few times. The gene calls are TRBV20-1 and TRBJ1-5; no reliable D call. This CDR3 region has 13 residues. V was pared by 5 bases and J by 7 bases, with 15 bases between. The germline V gene has CDR1 DFQATT and CDR2 SNEGSKA (reference sequence). As DNA, the CDR3 is TGCAGTGCTGGCCGGGATGACGGGCAGCCCCAGCATTTT. This gives the protein CSAGRDDGQPQHF.

The J gene is TRBJ2-6, the V gene TRBV29-1; the match to TRBD2 covers 9 bases. V lost 5 bases, J lost 1 base, and 6 bases stayed unmatched. Per the germline V gene, CDR1 is SQVTM and CDR2 is ANQGSEA. The CDR3 has 16 residues. The DNA of the CDR3 is TGCAGCGTTAAGGCGGGGGGGACTTCTGGGGCCAACGTCCTGACTTTC. Translation gives CSVKAGGTSGANVLTF.

This sequence joins TRBV7-9 and TRBJ2-7, with 7 bases lining up with TRBD2. The V gene's germline CDR1 is SEHNR and CDR2 FQNEAQ (reference sequence). This CDR3 region has 14 residues. Losses at the gene ends were 1 base for V and 7 bases for J; bases not matched to a gene: 7. CDR3 DNA: TGTGCCAGCAGCTTAGGGGGGGGGACTAAGGAGCAGTACTTC. Amino acids: CASSLGGGTKEQYF.

This clonotype was observed a handful of times. The chain carries TRBV7-2 and TRBJ2-5; 10 nucleotides line up with TRBD1. Germline V gene lookup returns CDR1 SGHTA and CDR2 FQGNSA. V lost 6 bases to trimming and J lost 4 bases; unmatched junction nucleotides: 11. This CDR3 spans 16 amino acids. CDR3 residues: CASSRPGQGIRETQYF. The CDR3 nucleotides read TGTGCCAGCAGTAGACCGGGACAGGGGATACGAGAGACCCAGTACTTC.

The chain joins TRBV6-6 to TRBJ2-4, with 10 bases matching TRBD1. From germline, CDR1 is MNHNY and CDR2 SVGAGI (reference sequence). Germline trimming cut 6 bases from V and 3 bases from J; bases unmatched to any gene: 5. There are 15 residues in the CDR3. CDR3 sequence (DNA): TGTGCCAGCAGCGACGGGACAGGGGTCAAAAACATTCAGTACTTC. The encoded protein is CASSDGTGVKNIQYF.

This clonotype came up a few times. The chain joins TRBV20-1 to TRBJ2-4; 8 positions match TRBD2. The CDR3 totals 15 residues. Germline V CDR1 and CDR2: DFQATT, SNEGSKA (reference sequence). J lost 5 bases, V lost 0 bases, and 6 bases had no gene match. The CDR3 region has the DNA TGCAGTGCTAGAGAGGCTAGCGGGTCGCAAAACATTCAGTACTTC. Its translation is CSAREASGSQNIQYF.

This clonotype was counted between two and nine times. The rearrangement joins TRBV5-1 to TRBJ2-1, with 11 bases identical to TRBD2. Germline values: CDR1 SGHRS, CDR2 YFSETQ. The CDR3 loop spans 16 amino acids. Trimming at V came to 4 bases and at J to 8 bases, leaving 11 bases not matched to a gene. CDR3 DNA: TGCGCCAGCAGCCTCCTGACTAGCGGGGTTGGCTATGAGCAGTTCTTC. Protein sequence: CASSLLTSGVGYEQFF.

The rearrangement joins TRBV5-5 to TRBJ1-4; tentative D call: TRBD1 (6 bases). Germline V gives CDR1 SGHKS, CDR2 YYEKEE (reference sequence). V lost 3 bases, J lost 7 bases, and 16 bases lay in between. This CDR3 has 15 amino acids. CDR3 nucleotides: TGTGCCAGCAGCTCGAGACCAGGGGTGCTTGAAAAACTGTTTTTT. This gives the protein CASSSRPGVLEKLFF.

This clonotype came up a few times. This chain uses TRBV7-2 with TRBJ2-3, with D possibly matching TRBD2 (5 bases). Looked up from germline, CDR1 is SGHTA and CDR2 is FQGNSA. Deletions cut 5 bases from V and 5 bases from J, with 14 bases between. This CDR3 region has 14 residues. The CDR3 nucleotides read TGTGCCAGCAGCACTCGGACTGCTGGAGATACGCAGTATTTT. Encoded protein: CASSTRTAGDTQYF.

The V call is TRBV20-1, the J call TRBJ1-2, with a weak D call TRBD1 (5 bases). The V and J ends lost 0 bases and 3 bases respectively, with 17 bases between them. Per the germline V gene, CDR1 is DFQATT and CDR2 is SNEGSKA (reference sequence). There are 16 residues in the CDR3. CDR3 coding DNA: TGCAGTGCTAGAGATCCCAGCTTGGGGACCGACTATGGCTACACCTTC. Its protein product is CSARDPSLGTDYGYTF.

This clonotype was seen ten or more times. This chain connects TRBV5-1 to TRBJ2-3; 11 bases are a match to TRBD2. Germline V gene data show CDR1 as SGHRS and CDR2 as YFSETQ. This CDR3 has 14 residues. The ends lost 4 bases at V and 7 bases at J; junction bases unmatched: 5. In nucleotides, the CDR3 is TGCGCCAGCAGCGGTAGCGGGGGGGCCAATACGCAGTATTTT. This translates into CASSGSGGANTQYF. The full variable domain, rest sourced from reference TRBV5-1 and TRBJ2-3, is KAGVTQTPRYLIKTRGQQVTLSCSPISGHRSVSWYQQTPGQGLQFLFEYFSETQRNKGNFPGRFSGRQFSNSRSEMNVSTLELGDSALYLCASSGSGGANTQYFGPGTRLTVL.

CDR3 sequence: CASNQRGAATNEKLFF. CDR3 sequence (DNA): TGTGCCAGCAACCAGAGAGGGGCTGCAACTAATGAAAAACTGTTTTTT. J is TRBJ1-4 and V is TRBV3-1; TRBD1 is a possible D gene (5 bases). CDR1 is LGHDT and CDR2 is YNNKEL in the germline V gene (reference sequence). The V end lost 7 bases, the J end lost 0 bases, and 15 bases lay between the germline ends. The CDR3 is 16 residues long.

This clonotype was found a few times. The chain links TRBV7-9 to TRBJ1-2, with TRBD1 identical over 7 bases. The ends lost 3 bases at V and 8 bases at J; junction bases unmatched: 15. CDR3 length: 16 residues. Germline-derived CDR1 and CDR2 are SEHNR and FQNEAQ (reference sequence). Written as DNA, the CDR3 is TGTGCCAGCAGCTTCGACAGGGTACCCGTTTTAGCCGGCTACACCTTC. This encodes CASSFDRVPVLAGYTF. Full variable domain (rest looked up from reference TRBV7-9 and TRBJ1-2): DTGVSQNPRHKITKRGQNVTFRCDPISEHNRLYWYRQTLGQGPEFLTYFQNEAQLEKSRLLSDRFSAERPKGSFSTLEIQRTEQGDSAMYLCASSFDRVPVLAGYTFGSGTRLTVV.

The genes are TRBV18 and TRBJ2-7, with D unresolved. Germline lookup yields CDR1 KGHSH and CDR2 LQKENI. The CDR3 has 13 residues. Trimming took 2 bases from V and 2 from J, leaving 7 bases between them. DNA of the CDR3: TGTGCCAGCTCACCAGGCCGCACCTACGAGCAGTACTTC. It translates to CASSPGRTYEQYF.

The CDR3 nucleotides are TGCAGTGCTAGAGAACCAGGGGACGGAGCATATTCACCCCTCCACTTT. Its translation is CSAREPGDGAYSPLHF. This chain connects TRBV20-1 to TRBJ1-6, with D possibly matching TRBD1 (6 bases). There are 16 residues in the CDR3. Germline loops: CDR1 DFQATT, CDR2 SNEGSKA (reference sequence). V lost 0 bases and J lost 8, with 17 bases in between.

This chain uses TRBV7-2 with TRBJ1-2; no definite D call. The CDR3 has 12 residues. V was trimmed by 0 bases and J by 7 bases, leaving 6 bases between them. Germline CDR1 SGHTA, CDR2 FQGNSA. Here the CDR3 DNA reads TGTGCCAGCAGCTTAGCGCTGATTGGCTACACCTTC. Protein sequence: CASSLALIGYTF.

The genes are TRBV12-3 or TRBV12-4 and TRBJ1-4; TRBD1 matches at 12 bases. The CDR3 loop spans 14 amino acids. J lost 8 bases, V lost 7 bases, and 5 bases had no gene match. This chain's CDR3 is CASTRDRGREKLFF. The CDR3 nucleotides are TGTGCCAGCACCCGGGACAGGGGGCGGGAAAAACTGTTTTTT.

This chain connects TRBV18 to TRBJ1-5, with D perhaps matching TRBD1 (5 bases). CDR1 and CDR2 from the germline V gene are KGHSH and LQKENI. There are 15 residues in the CDR3. The V end lost 2 bases, the J end lost 5 bases, and 13 bases lay between the germline ends. CDR3 protein: CASSPVRAKDQPQHF. The CDR3 DNA reads as TGTGCCAGCTCACCAGTCAGGGCAAAAGATCAGCCCCAGCATTTT.

At least ten counts were recorded for this clonotype. The chain carries TRBV5-1 and TRBJ2-7; D is perhaps TRBD2 (6 bases). Trimming removed 7 bases from V and 0 bases from J, with 14 bases in between. This CDR3 has 14 residues. CDR1 and CDR2 from the germline V gene are SGHRS and YFSETQ. The CDR3 coding sequence is TGCGCCAGCGGCCCGGGACTCAACTCCTACGAGCAGTACTTC. Translating gives CASGPGLNSYEQYF.